This TCR beta chain was observed in a study of blood T cell repertoires in COVID-19. Sequencing was performed with immunoSEQ multiplex PCR; in TCRdb, only in-frame clones are kept and a portion is missing. The sample lists roughly 110,000 clones; roughly 82% were seen once. The CDR3 runs 20 residues. Germline-derived CDR1 and CDR2 are SSHAT and FNYEAQ (reference sequence). Germline trimming cut 7 bases from V and 2 bases from J; bases unmatched to any gene: 22. This chain connects TRBV7-7 to TRBJ2-7; 11 bases agree with TRBD2. This receptor was obtained from a woman aged 40 to 49 with acute or convalescent COVID-19. Material for sequencing was peripheral blood. The CDR3 loop reads CASKRTPTSGGTVPTYEQYF. The CDR3 DNA is TGTGCCAGCAAGCGGACCCCAACTAGCGGGGGAACAGTACCGACCTACGAGCAGTACTTC.